The rows below give T cell receptor beta chains drawn from one sample of a study of blood T cell repertoires in COVID-19. Sequencing used immunoSEQ multiplex PCR; TCRdb keeps in-frame clones, though not all of them. The data hold fewer than 90,000 clones, with 88% observed a single time. The sequencing input was peripheral blood. These receptors all come from a human donor in a cohort sampled during active COVID-19. CDR3s include the opening cysteine and the closing phenylalanine or tryptophan. D genes are given only for firm matches. A clone size is listed for some rows: how often the clone was seen (once, few, many), or a class if it is expanded.

J gene | D gene | V gene | clone size | CDR3 DNA | CDR3 protein
TRBJ2-3 | NA | TRBV3-1/TRBV3-2 | NA | TGTGCCAGCAGCCAAGAAAGGGGCGATACGCAGTATTTT | CASSQERGDTQYF
TRBJ1-1 | NA | TRBV27 | NA | TGTGCCAGCAGTTTAGAGATCCACACTGAAGCTTTCTTT | CASSLEIHTEAFF
TRBJ2-2 | TRBD1 | TRBV9 | NA | TGTGCCAGCAGCGTTACAGGGGCGGACACCGGGGAGCTGTTTTTT | CASSVTGADTGELFF
TRBJ2-3 | TRBD1 | TRBV6-4 | once | TGTGCCAGCAGCCCTGATCTACAGGGGGATACGCAGTATTTT | CASSPDLQGDTQYF
TRBJ2-1 | TRBD2 | TRBV5-1 | NA | TGCGCCAGCAGCTTGGGACTAGCGGGAGGAAATGAGCAGTTCTTC | CASSLGLAGGNEQFF
TRBJ2-1 | TRBD1 | TRBV7-6 | NA | TGTGCCAGCAGTCCAAGGCACAGGGGGGACAATGAGCAGTTCTTC | CASSPRHRGDNEQFF
TRBJ1-2 | TRBD1 | TRBV12-3/TRBV12-4 | NA | TGTGCCAGCAGTCCAAGAGGGGGCTTTGGCTACACCTTC | CASSPRGGFGYTF
TRBJ1-1 | NA | TRBV19 | NA | TGTGCCAGTAGTATACGGAGGGGCAGCGCTGAAGCTTTCTTT | CASSIRRGSAEAFF
TRBJ2-3 | TRBD2 | TRBV9 | once | TGTGCCAGCAGCCCTAGGACTAGCGGGAGAACAGATACGCAGTATTTT | CASSPRTSGRTDTQYF
TRBJ2-3 | NA | TRBV7-2 | NA | TGTGCCAGCAGCTCCCTAGTCCCGCCAGATACGCAGTATTTT | CASSSLVPPDTQYF
TRBJ2-7 | TRBD2 | TRBV4-2 | NA | TGTGCCAGCAGCCCTAGACTAGCGGCGACCTCCTACGAGCAGTACTTC | CASSPRLAATSYEQYF
TRBJ2-1 | TRBD2 | TRBV2 | NA | TGTGCCAGCAGCCTGGGACTAGCGGAGAACAATGAGCAGTTCTTC | CASSLGLAENNEQFF
TRBJ1-4 | TRBD1 | TRBV6-5 | NA | TGTGCCAGCAGTTACAATCGGGACAGCATTAATGAAAAACTGTTTTTT | CASSYNRDSINEKLFF
TRBJ1-3 | NA | TRBV2 | NA | TGTGCCAGCAGAGCTGACAGCGACTCTGGAAACACCATATATTTT | CASRADSDSGNTIYF
TRBJ2-7 | NA | TRBV27 | NA | TGTGCCAGCAGTCCCACAGAAAAGTACGAGCAGTACTTC | CASSPTEKYEQYF
TRBJ2-1 | TRBD2 | TRBV7-3 | NA | TGTGCCAGCAGCTCTCTAGCGGGATTCGATGAGCAGTTCTTC | CASSSLAGFDEQFF
TRBJ2-1 | TRBD1 | TRBV5-6 | NA | TGTGCCAGCATCCCCGACAGGGGCGGGTACAATGAGCAGTTCTTC | CASIPDRGGYNEQFF
TRBJ2-2 | TRBD2 | TRBV28 | NA | TGTGCCAGCAGTCCCCGAGGGACTAGCATGAGGGAGCTGTTTTTT | CASSPRGTSMRELFF
TRBJ2-1 | TRBD1 | TRBV12-3/TRBV12-4 | NA | TGTGCCACCCAGGGGGTACATGAGCAGTTCTTC | CATQGVHEQFF
TRBJ1-3 | NA | TRBV28 | NA | TGTGCCAGTCCGTCGAACACCATATATTTT | CASPSNTIYF
TRBJ1-5 | NA | TRBV9 | NA | TGTGCCAGCAGCGTGGGGGGTGGCCAGCCCCAGCATTTT | CASSVGGGQPQHF
TRBJ2-2 | NA | TRBV7-7 | NA | TGTGCCAGCAGCGTGACATACACCGGGGAGCTGTTTTTT | CASSVTYTGELFF
TRBJ2-1 | TRBD2 | TRBV6-5 | NA | TGTGCCAGCAGTTCCTCGGGGGGGGCTGGCGATGAGCAGTTCTTC | CASSSSGGAGDEQFF
TRBJ2-3 | TRBD2 | TRBV7-9 | NA | TGTGCCAGCAGCTTGGCGGGAGTGGGTACGCAGTATTTT | CASSLAGVGTQYF
TRBJ2-2 | NA | TRBV6-6 | NA | TGTGCCAGCAGTCCGGGCCTCGGAGGAAGAGACACCGGGGAGCTGTTTTTT | CASSPGLGGRDTGELFF
TRBJ1-4 | NA | TRBV19 | NA | TGTGCCAGTAAATCGGAAAAACTGTTTTTT | CASKSEKLFF